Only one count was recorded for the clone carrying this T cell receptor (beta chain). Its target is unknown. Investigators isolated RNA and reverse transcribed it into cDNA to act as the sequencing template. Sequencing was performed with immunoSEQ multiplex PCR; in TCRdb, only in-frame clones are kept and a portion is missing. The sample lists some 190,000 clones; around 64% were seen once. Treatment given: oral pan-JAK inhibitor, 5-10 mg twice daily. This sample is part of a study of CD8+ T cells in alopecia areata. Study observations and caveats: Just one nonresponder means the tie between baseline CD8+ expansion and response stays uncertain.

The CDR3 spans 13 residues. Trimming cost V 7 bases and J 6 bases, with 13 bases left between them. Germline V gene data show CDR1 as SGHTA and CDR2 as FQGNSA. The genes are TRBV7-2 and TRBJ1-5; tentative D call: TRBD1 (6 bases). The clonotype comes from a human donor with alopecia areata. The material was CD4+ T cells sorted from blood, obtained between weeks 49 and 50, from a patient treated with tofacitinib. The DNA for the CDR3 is TGTGCCAGCAACCAGGGGACGGCTCAGCCCCAGCATTTT. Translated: CASNQGTAQPQHF.